Detailed here is one T cell receptor beta chain. Per the germline V gene, CDR1 is SGHVS and CDR2 is FQNEAQ. This CDR3 region has 15 residues. V dropped 0 bases and J dropped 4; count of bases not matched to a gene: 2. This sample was included in a study of control samples from healthy donors and cancer patients. Only in-frame clones appear in the TCRdb table, and some are missing; sequencing was by immunoSEQ multiplex PCR. Seen here are about 130,000 clones, approximately 95% observed once, and the top ten hold less than 4.5%. Source material: blood. The sequence derives from a man aged 30 to 45 in good health. J is TRBJ1-1 and V is TRBV7-8; TRBD1 matches 10 bases. The CDR3 nucleotides read TGTGCCAGCAGCTTAGCGGACAGGGGGTCCACTGAAGCTTTCTTT. Translation: CASSLADRGSTEAFF. Filled out from reference TRBV7-8 and TRBJ1-1, the complete variable domain reads GAGVSQSPRYKVAKRGQDVALRCDPISGHVSLFWYQQALGQGPEFLTYFQNEAQLDKSGLPSDRFFAERPEGSVSTLKIQRTQQEDSAVYLCASSLADRGSTEAFFGQGTRLTVV.